This T cell receptor (beta chain) was captured by sequencing in a study of cytomegalovirus exposure and HLA in healthy donors (dated by TCRdb to about 2017). About the full investigation: In an earlier analysis of roughly 590 of the donors, approximately 300 Gb of sequence data and 100 million or so unique TCR beta sequences from 150 million to 200 million T cells were reported. Approximately 310 gigabases of sequencing data and around 90 million unique TCR sequences made up an early release that covered over 550 HLA-typed donors. Of the approximately 400 genotyped donors, approximately 83% fell in the genetic ancestry cluster associated with self-reported Caucasian donors. The study aimed to test whether cataloging public T cell receptors could reveal signatures of past pathogen exposure. Using immunosequencing, the study profiled T cell repertoires from roughly 650 subjects and related those repertoires to cytomegalovirus serostatus. Besides the first cohort of about 730 subjects, a separate validation cohort made up of roughly 130 different subjects was used. High-throughput TCR immunosequencing, statistical association of individual TCRs with disease status, and machine learning were combined to predict cytomegalovirus infection status. A later analysis re-analyzed previously published TCR beta repertoires from approximately 670 donors and added high-resolution HLA genotyping to study TCR occurrence patterns. Rather than drawing on any new phenotypic data, the later analysis identified candidate immune exposures from TCR beta sequences and the way those sequences occurred across donors. To decide whether each TCR beta V gene segment behaved as functional or pseudogenic, an earlier analysis of some 570 of the donors relied on high-throughput TCR beta sequencing. Donor age, sex, ethnicity and CMV serostatus were compiled alongside the repertoire data. A later genetic analysis took genome-wide SNP genotypes for about 65% of the 666 donors and used that subset as a discovery cohort. Every repertoire in the discovery cohort had been generated on one and the same sequencing platform. Both class I and class II loci were covered by HLA typing, at four-digit resolution. Typing coverage varied by locus: roughly 629-640 donors for A, B, C, DRB1 and DQB1; roughly 520 for DQA1; more than 600 for DPA1; 450 to 480 for DPB1. Five DR-DQ haplotypes were treated as single units for association and clustering because of strong linkage in the cohort. On average, roughly 240,000 unique TCR beta nucleotide sequences were sequenced per donor among 398 genotyped donors of the cohort, with 15% to 20% of those sequences being non-productive.

The full study reports these points: A cluster of highly shared sequence variants was judged likely to represent a technical artifact of the sequencing pipeline. Roughly uniform sequencing depth across donors was assumed in presence/absence analyses, although this assumption may not hold. According to a later genetic analysis, donors in an Asian-associated ancestry cluster had fewer N-insertions in productive TCRs than the approximately 700-donor mean. In a later analysis, around 15,000 TCR beta sequences were associated with specific HLA alleles at a false discovery rate of 0.05. In a later analysis, TCR association rates were found to vary across HLA loci, with the most associated TCRs seen for DRB1 alleles and the fewest for HLA-C alleles. Because HLA typing was missing for some donors at each locus, association tests included only the typed subset. Across donors, most TCR sequences were observed very rarely, whereas some public TCRs were present in many individuals. Immune exposure information for the cohort was limited to CMV serostatus. The authors suggested that the approach could potentially be extended to other disease states and immunological phenotypes. Linkage disequilibrium might explain the correlated functional status among segregating V segments, but an unknown experimental factor could not be excluded. Several of the top co-occurrence clusters appeared to be linked to parvovirus B19, influenza, CMV and Epstein-Barr virus, according to a later analysis. In vitro tests confirmed that a few of the cytomegalovirus-associated TCR beta chains recognize cytomegalovirus antigens. A total of fewer than 200 TCR beta chains were listed by the study as associated with cytomegalovirus. The cohort was sequenced for TCR beta chains only, and without alpha or paired-chain data the features that could be detected were limited. Compared with equally common non-associated chains, HLA-associated TCR beta chains in a later analysis were more clonally expanded and had lower generation probabilities. In both the original and validation cohorts, the classifier was reported to diagnose cytomegalovirus status with high specificity and sensitivity. According to a later analysis, most CMV-associated TCR beta chains appeared to be HLA-restricted, and the HLA associations seemed to be driven largely by CMV exposure. Some IMGT-functional V segments, including TRBV6-2 and TRBV6-3, could not be distinguished by the 87-base-pair reads and were therefore excluded. When HLA alleles, especially DR and DQ, strongly co-occurred, TCR associations were difficult to assign to individual alleles. A further reported finding was that TCR beta sequences accurately predicted the HLA-A and HLA-B alleles for most subjects in the first cohort. The earlier analysis of 587 of the donors excluded approximately 15 rarely observed V segments, including chromosome 9 orphons, because counts were too low. In an earlier analysis of under 600 of the donors, most TCR beta V segments were observed in productive rearrangements about 90% or about 30% of the time, broadly matching IMGT annotations. An association between a missense DCLRE1C variant and V-gene and J-gene trimming of TCR beta chains was found in a later genetic analysis and replicated in an independent cohort.

Notes on this clone: No antigen is known for it. The sample holds no much larger clone one base away, and base qualities are not on file.

The cohort comprised some 680 healthy bone marrow donors. All cohort members were sampled while nominally healthy, although unrecorded immune exposures were likely present. The donor was CMV seronegative and belonged to the group of approximately 320 seronegative cohort members. A peripheral blood sample was collected from each donor, and TCR beta sequencing was performed on peripheral blood mononuclear cells. The Qiagen DNeasy Blood Extraction Kit was used to extract genomic DNA from the blood cell samples. The cysteine opens and the phenylalanine closes a CDR3 of 18 amino acids. The CDR3 DNA has 54 bases and is translated from base 1. Looking up the germline V gene (reference sequence) yields CDR1 LNHNV and CDR2 YYDKDF. Unmatched junction bases come to 6, with V trimmed by 5 bases and J by 0 bases. Library creation used the immunoSEQ multiplex PCR assay. For the multiplex PCR, a mixture combining 60 forward primers for TCR Vbeta segments and 13 reverse primers for TCR Jbeta segments was used. The CDR3 region of rearranged TCR beta genes was amplified from genomic DNA by a multiplex PCR assay. On the Illumina HiSeq System, the amplified TCR beta libraries were sequenced as 87-base-pair reads. In the paper's pipeline: Across the 500 to 750 repertoires, a later analysis counted some 80 million unique TCR beta chains, some 11 million of which were shared by at least two donors. To remove PCR and sequencing errors, raw reads were error-corrected and collapsed into unique sequences using a nearest-neighbor algorithm that merged closely related sequences. To assign V, D and J gene segments, CDR3 sequences were aligned to IMGT reference sequences. For a sequence to be retained, a match of at least six nucleotides to both a V gene segment and a J gene segment was required. Rearrangements were called productive when the CDR3 lacked stop codons and stayed in frame with V and J; all others were non-productive. CDR3 was defined according to IMGT convention as the region running from the second conserved V-encoded cysteine to the conserved J-encoded phenylalanine. Sequences without an unambiguous match to a single V gene segment were excluded from the earlier analysis of several hundred of the donors. An earlier analysis of several hundred of the donors called V segments functional above 56.7% productive rearrangements and segregating when the between-donor standard deviation exceeded 5%. A statistical classification framework was built for diagnosing cytomegalovirus status from the catalog of TCR beta chain sequences. A later analysis assigned V and J genes by comparing TCR nucleotide sequences with IMGT/GENE-DB human TR gene sequences. The TCRdist pipeline was used in a later analysis to assign CDR3 sequences and most-parsimonious VDJ recombination scenarios. In a later analysis, each TCR beta chain was defined by its CDR3 amino acid sequence together with its V-gene family, and reads lacking a unique V-gene family were excluded. In a later analysis, 450 to 600 highly shared, low-generation-probability nucleotide sequences were removed to address suspected cross-contamination and a sequencing artifact. In a later analysis, a clonal expansion index was calculated for each public chain from normalized within-repertoire ranks of inferred template counts. A later analysis computed generation probabilities with a VDJ recombination model fitted to out-of-frame rearrangements, and checked the results against IGoR. Hypergeometric tests were used in a later analysis to score TCR-TCR, TCR-HLA and TCR-CMV co-occurrence, with a repertoire-size bias correction applied to the TCR pairs. In a later analysis, false discovery rates were estimated by permuting HLA or CMV assignments 20 times. In a later analysis, co-occurring TCRs were grouped with DBSCAN, and TCRdist sequence similarity was added when clustering was performed within HLA-allele-positive subsets. Repertoires with fewer than 30,000 or more than 120,000 public chains, plus five repertoires with anomalous nucleotide sharing, were excluded from co-occurrence clustering. Held by TCRdb, this immuneACCESS table contains in-frame sequences only and omits some clones. Under half of the omission traces to an unresolved V gene where checked; the cause of the rest is unknown. V and J calls and clone size come straight from that table; D and trimming were deduced from the DNA. This sample is represented by approximately 200,000 clones; roughly 85% of them were singletons. In total, the top ten clones hold approximately 2.2% of the sample.

The rearranged chain carries TRBV15 and TRBJ2-2, with 13 bases matching TRBD2. The origin of this receptor is a woman in her 50s in good health and CMV-seronegative. Sequenced sample: PBMCs. For the CDR3, the sequence is CATSPVTSGRSNTGELFF. The DNA is as follows: TGTGCCACCAGCCCCGTGACTAGCGGGAGGTCGAACACCGGGGAGCTGTTTTTT.